This TCR beta chain appears in the sequencing data of a study of shared clonotypes between healthy human individuals (dated by TCRdb to the early 2020s). Background on the whole study: A couple of women and a few men aged 18 to 49 years were included in the cohort. For each donor, CD4 naive and CD4 memory were each run on three plates, CD8 naive on two plates, and CD8 memory on one plate. To estimate repertoire size and how much clonotype sharing occurs between individuals, the study deeply sequenced the blood TCR repertoires of 5 or 6 healthy adults. To increase sequencing depth and limit assay-specific biases, TCR repertoire library preparation and sequencing were carried out by different laboratories using diverse techniques. Per donor, leukapheresis produced somewhere between about 0.94 and 10 billion PBMCs.

The CDR3 covers 15 residues, taking in both the cysteine and the phenylalanine. Left in the record is the CDR3 DNA by itself, 45 bases read in frame from the first base. Relative to germline, V is 0 bases shorter and J is 3 bases shorter, with 12 bases between their ends. CDR1 and CDR2 are drawn from the germline V gene: SGDLS, YYNGEE. What the study reported, not specific to this receptor: Pairwise subsampling indicated that sequencing depth was expected to affect the degree of clonotype sharing among donors. The genetic and exposure-history diversity represented was limited by the small number of donors. Clonotypes shared by all four sorted-subset donors showed higher generation probabilities than non-shared clonotypes. Estimated clonotype richness was generally larger for naive than for memory subsets. Rarefaction of sorted-subset datasets indicated incomplete sequencing despite the large sequencing depth. Sampling was restricted to blood, and TCR repertoires in tissues likely differ from the TCR repertoires found in blood. Sharing across a handful of donors was observed for approximately 5% of naive CD4, less than 4% of naive CD8, 2% to 2.5% of memory CD4, and less than 0.45% of memory CD8 clonotypes.

CD8 naive samples consisted of CD45RO-negative cells that were positively selected for CCR7, yielding a CD45RA+CCR7+ population without TemRA cells. The donors were healthy, HIV-negative adults who had no recently reported acute infections or vaccinations. Only Caucasian adults living in Nashville, Tennessee, USA were represented among the donors. Blood was collected by leukapheresis, and PBMCs were isolated by Ficoll-Histopaque density gradient centrifugation and then cryopreserved in liquid nitrogen vapor phase. Analytical flow cytometry was used to check the purity and quantity of every magnetically sorted T cell population. Genomic DNA was isolated from each sorted fraction and quantified by UV absorbance on a Nanodrop 2000c. Using the deep immunoSEQ assay, TCR CDR3 regions were amplified from genomic DNA by multiplex PCR. Extracted genomic DNA from each cell subset was distributed evenly across all wells of several immunoSEQ 96-well plates, and each plate was treated as a replicate. Each replicate PCR for sorted subsets received roughly 0.2 ug genomic DNA, equal to about 30,000 T cell genomes. Purified libraries were measured with a Qubit 3.0 fluorometer, size-checked on a Bioanalyzer 2100, and measured again with the KAPA Library Quantification kit. Every immunoSEQ 96-well plate was sequenced on a separate single-read 150-cycle Illumina NextSeq 550 flow cell. Per the source publication's procedure: Because the immunoSEQ output included only junctional sequences and no quality scores, the filtering could not be the same as the filtering used for full-length reads. To assign V/J genes and CDR3, sequences were annotated against IMGT germline references using PyIR, a Python wrapper for IgBLAST v1.9. Any read was removed if the V/J assignment was weak (E-value above 1e-6), the CDR3 was missing, or the read contained stop codons, out-of-frame junctions, or ambiguous translated residues. V3J clonotypes were defined by identical inferred V gene, J gene, and CDR3 amino acid sequence. The percentage overlap between two repertoires was calculated by dividing the number of shared unique clonotypes by the size of the smaller repertoire. Richness of each repertoire was evaluated using RTK rarefaction, the Chao1 estimator, and Recon v2.1 estimates of unobserved clonotypes. Generation probabilities for all TCRbeta clonotypes obtained by the gDNA method from several donors were computed using OLGA. TCRdb's version of the immuneACCESS table is confined to in-frame rearrangements and falls short of the full clone set. An unresolved V gene accounts for under half of the shortfall where checked; the remainder is of unknown origin. V and J calls and clone size come straight from that table; D and trimming were deduced from the DNA. The sample contains about 2.1 million clones, under 95% of them found a single time. The ten largest make up approximately 1.7% of the sample.

As for this clone: Its specific antigen is unknown. The input lacks base qualities; no much larger clone sits a single base away.

In this chain, TRBV9 is recombined with TRBJ2-5; the D gene cannot be resolved beyond TRBD1 or TRBD2, each matching 5 bases. The sample taken for sequencing was naive CD8+ T cells from PBMCs. According to the study, the label for this sample's cell subset or site signals: CD45RA+CCR7+. The origin of this receptor is a man aged 18-30 years in good health. Some clones in this sample may be carry-over from other donors' samples. The bases read TGTGCCAGCAGCGTAGCTGCAGGGAGTGAAGAGACCCAGTACTTC. Translated, this gives CASSVAAGSEETQYF.